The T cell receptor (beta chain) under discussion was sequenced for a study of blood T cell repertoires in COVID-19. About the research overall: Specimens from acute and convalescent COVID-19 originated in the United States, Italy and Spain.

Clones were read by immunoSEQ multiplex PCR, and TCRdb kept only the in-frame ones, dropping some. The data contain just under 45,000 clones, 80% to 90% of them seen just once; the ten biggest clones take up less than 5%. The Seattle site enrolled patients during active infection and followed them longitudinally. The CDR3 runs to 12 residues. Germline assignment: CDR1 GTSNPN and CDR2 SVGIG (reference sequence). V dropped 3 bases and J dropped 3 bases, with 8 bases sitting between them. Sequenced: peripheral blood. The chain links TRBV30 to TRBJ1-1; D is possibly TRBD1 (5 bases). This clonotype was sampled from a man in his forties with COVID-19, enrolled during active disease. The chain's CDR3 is CAWRLGHTEAFF. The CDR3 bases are TGTGCCTGGAGGCTGGGGCACACTGAAGCTTTCTTT.